This T cell receptor beta chain was found in a study of T-cell memory formation after mild COVID-19. TCRdb redid the calling of the 5' RACE reads with MiXCR, one entry per CDR3 protein. The sample carries 250,000 to 300,000 distinct CDR3 sequences, approximately 19% recorded once. The CDR3 contains 17 residues. The germline V and J ends were trimmed by 4 bases and 4 bases, with 22 bases remaining between them. CDR1 and CDR2 (germline): SGHTA, FQGNSA. The V and J genes are TRBV7-2 and TRBJ1-2; D might be TRBD1 (6 bases). The sequence was obtained from a man aged 18 to 29 who had mild COVID-19 (a few samples of this study predate the infection). Cell type and time point are not known. The sequenced sample was PBMCs or a T cell subset sorted from them (not recorded which). The CDR3 coding sequence is TGTGCCAGCAGCTCCCAAGCCCGGAGGGGGGCAGGCTATGGCTACACCTTC. Translating gives CASSSQARRGAGYGYTF.